These 25 T cell receptor beta chains share one sample of origin, sequenced in a study of blood T cell repertoires in COVID-19 (dated by TCRdb to 2020 to 2022). Receptors were amplified or captured by the immunoSEQ multiplex PCR assay. The table was pulled from immuneACCESS by TCRdb, which kept in-frame rearrangements only. Such tables lose some clones; where checked, under half of the loss comes from unresolved V genes, and the rest has no known cause. For this sample the table gives approximately 140,000 clones, of which more than 75% were detected only once. Jointly, the top ten make up about 6% of the sample. The sequenced sample consisted of peripheral blood. The receptor source for this set is an elderly man with acute or convalescent COVID-19.

The chain joins TRBV11-2 to TRBJ1-2, with D maybe TRBD1 (5 bases). V dropped 1 base and J dropped 4 bases, with 13 bases sitting between them. Per germline, CDR1 SGHAT and CDR2 FQNNGV. CDR3 size: 15 residues. As DNA, the CDR3 is TGTGCCAGCAGCTTAGCGGCCACCCAGGGCTATGGCTACACCTTC. It specifies CASSLAATQGYGYTF.

This clone turned up a few times. The V call is TRBV24-1, the J call TRBJ2-5; tentative D call: TRBD1 (6 bases). Trimming shortened V by 3 bases and J by 2 bases, and 9 bases separated the two germline ends. CDR3 length: 14 residues. Germline V gene data show CDR1 as KGHDR and CDR2 as SFDVKD. CDR3 residues: CATSDADRQETQYF. CDR3 nucleotides: TGTGCCACCAGTGATGCGGACAGACAAGAGACCCAGTACTTC.

The DNA for the CDR3 is TGTGCCAGCAGTTTACAGGGAAACACTGAAGCTTTCTTT. Translation: CASSLQGNTEAFF. This chain connects TRBV27 to TRBJ1-1; D possibly corresponds to TRBD1 (5 bases). Per germline, CDR1 MNHEY and CDR2 SMNVEV (reference sequence). Trimming left V 2 bases short and J 2 bases short, with 6 bases between. This CDR3 is 13 amino acids long.

The gene calls are TRBV28 and TRBJ2-3; 7 nucleotides match TRBD2. V lost 6 bases to trimming and J lost 4 bases; unmatched junction nucleotides: 4. Germline V CDR1 and CDR2: MDHEN, SYDVKM. CDR3 length: 13 residues. The CDR3: CASSTSAPDTQYF. The CDR3 coding sequence is TGTGCCAGCAGCACTAGCGCCCCAGATACGCAGTATTTT. Together with reference TRBV28 and TRBJ2-3, the CDR3 gives the full variable domain: DVKVTQSSRYLVKRTGEKVFLECVQDMDHENMFWYRQDPGLGLRLIYFSYDVKMKEKGDIPEGYSVSREKKERFSLILESASTNQTSMYLCASSTSAPDTQYFGPGTRLTVL.

The chain employs TRBV18 and TRBJ2-1; 13 nucleotides match TRBD2. Germline CDR1 and CDR2: KGHSH and LQKENI. This CDR3 is built from 17 residues. Trimming took 0 bases from V and 10 from J; bases not matched to a gene: 9. CDR3 coding DNA: TGTGCCAGCTCACCACCGCTAGGGGGGACTAGCGGGGTAGAGCAGTTCTTC. It codes for CASSPPLGGTSGVEQFF.

The J gene is TRBJ2-3, the V gene TRBV18; TRBD2 aligns across 11 bases. This CDR3 has 16 residues. Germline loops: CDR1 KGHSH, CDR2 LQKENI. The J segment lost 4 bases and the V segment lost 3 bases, leaving 6 bases of the junction unmatched. This CDR3 reads CASSPTSGMGADTQYF. Written as DNA, the CDR3 is TGTGCCAGCTCACCGACTAGCGGGATGGGAGCAGATACGCAGTATTTT.

The chain has TRBV23-1 and TRBJ1-6; D unclear. TRBV23-1 is treated as an ORF (open reading frame) with a function not yet certain. CDR3 length: 15 residues. Trimming stripped 0 bases from V and 9 bases from J, with 12 bases between. CDR3 region: CASSQSTRISSPLHF. The CDR3 DNA sequence: TGCGCCAGCAGTCAATCGACAAGAATTAGTTCACCCCTCCACTTT.

The chain carries TRBV7-2 and TRBJ2-7; D is unresolved. Trimming removed 1 base at V and 6 bases at J, with 7 bases between. The CDR3 has 12 residues. Germline V gene data show CDR1 as SGHTA and CDR2 as FQGNSA. This CDR3 reads CASSLVAREQYF. The CDR3 bases are TGTGCCAGCAGCTTAGTGGCTCGCGAGCAGTACTTC.

The V call is TRBV10-1, the J call TRBJ1-3, with TRBD1 as a possible D gene (5 bases). This CDR3 contains 17 residues. Deletions cut 3 bases from V and 0 bases from J, with 15 bases between. CDR1 is WNHNN, CDR2 SYGVQD, per germline (reference sequence). CDR3 protein: CASSDGTGLSSGNTIYF. In nucleotides, the CDR3 is TGCGCCAGCAGTGATGGGACGGGACTTTCCTCTGGAAACACCATATATTTT.

The chain has TRBV12-3 or TRBV12-4 and TRBJ1-1, with D perhaps TRBD1 (5 bases). The CDR3 extends over 12 amino acids. The V end lost 5 bases, the J end lost 8 bases, and 12 bases lay between the germline ends. The CDR3 DNA reads as TGTGCCAGCAGTGCGCGACAGAGGGAAGCTTTCTTT. Amino acids: CASSARQREAFF.

The chain joins TRBV19 to TRBJ1-1; TRBD1 agrees at 7 bases. The J segment lost 0 bases and the V segment lost 10 bases, leaving 8 bases of the junction unmatched. The germline V gene encodes CDR1 LNHDA and CDR2 SQIVND (reference sequence). This CDR3 has 14 amino acids. The CDR3 loop is CATSEDRMNTEAFF. CDR3 DNA sequence: TGTGCCACCAGCGAGGACAGGATGAACACTGAAGCTTTCTTT. Full variable domain (missing parts from reference TRBV19 and TRBJ1-1): DGGITQSPKYLFRKEGQNVTLSCEQNLNHDAMYWYRQDPGQGLRLIYYSQIVNDFQKGDIAEGYSVSREKKESFPLTVTSAQKNPTAFYLCATSEDRMNTEAFFGQGTRLTVV.

The chain links TRBV2 to TRBJ1-2; the D gene is possibly TRBD1 (5 bases). CDR3 length equals 13 residues. Looked up from germline, CDR1 is SNHLY and CDR2 is FYNNEI. V lost 7 bases to trimming and J lost 3 bases, with 12 bases between them. The chain's CDR3 is CASTQGGDYGYTF. DNA of the CDR3: TGTGCCAGCACCCAGGGAGGGGACTATGGCTACACCTTC.

The chain joins TRBV15 to TRBJ1-5; the match to TRBD1 covers 8 bases. The CDR3 has 13 residues. V lost 4 bases to trimming and J lost 5 bases; unmatched junction nucleotides: 1. Germline V gene lookup returns CDR1 LNHNV and CDR2 YYDKDF (reference sequence). CDR3 sequence (DNA): TGTGCCACCAGCACGACAGGGGATCAGCCCCAGCATTTT. As protein: CATSTTGDQPQHF.

The V call is TRBV19, the J call TRBJ2-4; 13 nucleotides align to TRBD2. This CDR3 comprises 17 residues. With V trimmed by 8 bases and J by 2 bases, 9 bases remained unmatched. Germline loops: CDR1 LNHDA, CDR2 SQIVND (reference sequence). The chain's CDR3 is CASAGLAGLGTKNIQYF. The CDR3 region has the DNA TGTGCCAGTGCGGGACTAGCGGGATTGGGGACCAAAAACATTCAGTACTTC.

The gene calls are TRBV27 and TRBJ1-1; no clear D gene. V was clipped by 7 bases and J by 2 bases, with 23 bases between them. This CDR3 has 17 residues. Germline values: CDR1 MNHEY, CDR2 SMNVEV (reference sequence). DNA for the CDR3: TGTGCCAGCACCAAAGGCTTTGGTGAACTGGGCAACACTGAAGCTTTCTTT. Protein sequence: CASTKGFGELGNTEAFF.

The chain couples TRBV5-1 to TRBJ2-5; 7 bases fit TRBD2. This CDR3 is 14 amino acids long. Germline CDR1 and CDR2: SGHRS and YFSETQ. V shed 3 bases and J 5 bases; nucleotides not matched to a gene: 7. The CDR3 DNA reads as TGCGCCAGCAGCTCCGCGGGAGTGGGGGAGACCCAGTACTTC. Translating gives CASSSAGVGETQYF.

The V gene is TRBV5-1, the J gene TRBJ2-3; perhaps TRBD1 as D (5 bases). The CDR3 sequence is 14 residues long. The V gene lost 6 bases and the J gene lost 0 bases, with 11 bases spanning the gap. Germline V gene data show CDR1 as SGHRS and CDR2 as YFSETQ. The CDR3 sequence is CASKGVGSTDTQYF. CDR3 DNA: TGCGCCAGCAAAGGGGTAGGGAGCACAGATACGCAGTATTTT.

The CDR3 bases are TGTGCCAGCAGCAAACTGAACACCGGGGAGCTGTTTTTT. Residues: CASSKLNTGELFF. The chain employs TRBV13 and TRBJ2-2; D not certain. This CDR3 is built from 13 residues. The ends were cut back, 5 bases at V and 1 base at J, with 5 bases in the middle. Germline V gene sequence: CDR1 PRHDT, CDR2 FYEKMQ (reference sequence).

The CDR3 DNA sequence: TGTGCCAGCACCGTAGCGGGAGGCGACACCGGGGAGCTGTTTTTT. The encoded protein is CASTVAGGDTGELFF. V gene TRBV11-1 combines with J gene TRBJ2-2; 10 nucleotides agree with TRBD2. Germline assignment: CDR1 SGHAT and CDR2 FQDESV (reference sequence). J gave up 3 bases and V 7 bases, and 5 bases lay outside the gene matches. The CDR3 covers 15 residues.

This sequence joins TRBV20-1 and TRBJ2-7; 9 bases align to TRBD2. J gave up 2 bases and V 3 bases, and 5 bases lay outside the gene matches. The V gene's germline CDR1 is DFQATT and CDR2 SNEGSKA (reference sequence). This CDR3 comprises 14 residues. CDR3 loop: CSASSLAGTYEQYF. In DNA form, the CDR3 reads TGCAGTGCTAGTAGTCTAGCGGGGACCTACGAGCAGTACTTC.

The chain joins TRBV5-1 to TRBJ1-6, with TRBD1 matching 7 bases. V gave up 0 bases and J gave up 10 bases; unmatched junction bases: 7. Germline lookup yields CDR1 SGHRS and CDR2 YFSETQ. The CDR3 covers 15 residues. CDR3 DNA sequence: TGCGCCAGCAGCTTGGCTACCGGGACAGTCTCACCCCTCCACTTT. Translating it yields CASSLATGTVSPLHF.

CDR3 region: CASSLLTGPYGYTF. The CDR3 nucleotides are TGTGCCAGCAGTTTATTGACAGGGCCCTATGGCTACACCTTC. V usage is TRBV28 and J usage is TRBJ1-2; TRBD1 aligns across 7 bases. The V segment lost 1 base and the J segment 4 bases; nucleotides outside the gene matches: 3. Looked up from germline, CDR1 is MDHEN and CDR2 is SYDVKM. There are 14 residues in the CDR3.

CDR3 sequence: CATSRDLESYQPQHF. In DNA, the CDR3 is TGTGCCACCAGCAGAGATCTGGAGTCTTATCAGCCCCAGCATTTT. This chain connects TRBV15 to TRBJ1-5; D not resolved. Trimming cost V 0 bases and J 5 bases, with 11 bases left between them. This CDR3 comprises 15 residues. Germline assignment: CDR1 LNHNV and CDR2 YYDKDF (reference sequence).

V and J are TRBV11-2 and TRBJ2-2, with D uncertain. The ends were cut back, 4 bases at V and 5 bases at J, with 8 bases in the middle. Germline CDR1 SGHAT, CDR2 FQNNGV. The CDR3 consists of 13 residues. The CDR3 bases are TGTGCCAGCAGCTCCCTCCAGACCGGGGAGCTGTTTTTT. This codes for CASSSLQTGELFF.

This clone was recorded once. The chain has TRBV6-5 and TRBJ2-7, with 8 bases fitting TRBD1. Germline V CDR1 and CDR2: MNHEY, SVGAGI. The CDR3 consists of 13 residues. Trimming at V came to 6 bases and at J to 4 bases, leaving 5 bases not matched to a gene. The CDR3 loop is CASSPDRVYEQYF. The CDR3 DNA follows: TGTGCCAGCAGCCCGGACAGGGTTTACGAGCAGTACTTC.